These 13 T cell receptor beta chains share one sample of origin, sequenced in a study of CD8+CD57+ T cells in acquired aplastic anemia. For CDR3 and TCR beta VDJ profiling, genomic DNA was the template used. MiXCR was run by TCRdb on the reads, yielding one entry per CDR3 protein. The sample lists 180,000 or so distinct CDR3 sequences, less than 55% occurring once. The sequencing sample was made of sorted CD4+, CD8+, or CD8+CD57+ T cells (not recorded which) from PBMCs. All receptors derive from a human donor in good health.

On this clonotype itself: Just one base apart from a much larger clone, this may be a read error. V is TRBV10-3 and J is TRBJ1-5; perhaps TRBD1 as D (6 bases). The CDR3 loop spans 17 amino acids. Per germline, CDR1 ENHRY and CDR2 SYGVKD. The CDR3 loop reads CATSSPSDYRAGWPQHF. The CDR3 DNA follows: TGTGCCACCAGTTCCCCGTCTGACTACAGGGCAGGGTGGCCCCAGCATTTT.

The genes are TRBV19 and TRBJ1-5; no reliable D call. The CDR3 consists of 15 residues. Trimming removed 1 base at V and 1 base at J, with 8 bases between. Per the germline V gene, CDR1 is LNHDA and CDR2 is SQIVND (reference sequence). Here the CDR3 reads CASSIATASNQPQHF. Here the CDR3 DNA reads TGTGCCAGTAGTATAGCTACCGCAAGCAATCAGCCCCAGCATTTT.

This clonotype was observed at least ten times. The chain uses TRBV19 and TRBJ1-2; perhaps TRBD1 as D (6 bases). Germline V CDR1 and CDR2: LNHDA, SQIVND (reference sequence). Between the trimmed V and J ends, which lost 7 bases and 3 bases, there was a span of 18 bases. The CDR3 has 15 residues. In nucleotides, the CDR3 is TGTGCCAGTAACCCCGGACAGCTCGTAGACTATGGCTACACCTTC. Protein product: CASNPGQLVDYGYTF.

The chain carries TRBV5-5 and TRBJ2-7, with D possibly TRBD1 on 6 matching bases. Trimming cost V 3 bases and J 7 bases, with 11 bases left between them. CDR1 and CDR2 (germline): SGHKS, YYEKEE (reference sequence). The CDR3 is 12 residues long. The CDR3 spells CASSWGTGEQYF. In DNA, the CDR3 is TGTGCCAGCAGCTGGGGAACAGGGGAGCAGTACTTC.

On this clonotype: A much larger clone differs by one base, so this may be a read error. The CDR3 spells CASKLANCEQYF. CDR3 DNA sequence: TGTGCCAGCAAACTAGCCAACTGCGAGCAGTACTTC. The rearrangement joins TRBV6-1 to TRBJ2-7; possible D gene TRBD2, 6 bases. Trimming took off 7 bases at V and 6 bases at J, with 13 bases between the two ends. This CDR3 has 12 amino acids. Germline-derived CDR1 and CDR2 are MNHNS and SASEGT.

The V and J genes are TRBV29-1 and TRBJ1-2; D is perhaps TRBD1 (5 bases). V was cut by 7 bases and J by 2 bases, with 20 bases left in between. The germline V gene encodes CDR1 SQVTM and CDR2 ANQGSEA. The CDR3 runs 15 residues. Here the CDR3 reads CSGSMGVGANYGYTF. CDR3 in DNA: TGCAGCGGCAGTATGGGGGTTGGGGCAAACTATGGCTACACCTTC.

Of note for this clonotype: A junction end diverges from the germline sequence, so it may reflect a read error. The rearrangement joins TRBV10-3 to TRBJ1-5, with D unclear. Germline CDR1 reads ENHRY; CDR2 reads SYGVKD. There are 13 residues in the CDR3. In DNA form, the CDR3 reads TGTGCCAGCAGTCCGACCTACCAGCAGCCCCAGCATTTT. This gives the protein CASSPTYQQPQHF.

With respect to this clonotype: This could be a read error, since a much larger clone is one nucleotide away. In DNA form, the CDR3 reads TGTGCCAGCAGTGGAAAGCGGGAGGCGACCTACGACCAGTACTTC. Amino acids: CASSGKREATYDQYF. The J gene is TRBJ2-7, the V gene TRBV6-1; 9 nucleotides match TRBD2. The CDR3 spans 15 residues. Germline V lookup: CDR1 MNHNS, CDR2 SASEGT.

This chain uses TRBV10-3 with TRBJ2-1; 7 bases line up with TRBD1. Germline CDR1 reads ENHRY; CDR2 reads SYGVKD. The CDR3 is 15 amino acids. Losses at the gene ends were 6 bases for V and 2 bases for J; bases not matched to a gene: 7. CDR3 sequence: CAIRTGFGAYNEQFF. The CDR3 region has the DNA TGTGCCATCAGGACAGGGTTTGGGGCCTACAATGAGCAGTTCTTC.

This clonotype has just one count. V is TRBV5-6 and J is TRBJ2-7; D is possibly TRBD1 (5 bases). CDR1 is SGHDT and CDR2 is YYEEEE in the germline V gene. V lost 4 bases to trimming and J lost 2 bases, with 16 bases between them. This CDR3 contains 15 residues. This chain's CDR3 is CASSPPSGAPYEQYF. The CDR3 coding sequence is TGTGCCAGCAGCCCCCCCTCTGGGGCCCCCTACGAGCAGTACTTC.

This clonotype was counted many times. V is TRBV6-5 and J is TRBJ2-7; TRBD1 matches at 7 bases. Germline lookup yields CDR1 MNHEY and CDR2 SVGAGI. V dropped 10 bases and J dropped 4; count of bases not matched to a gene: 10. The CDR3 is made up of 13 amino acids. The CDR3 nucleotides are TGTGCCACCCTCCGACAGGGAACGTACGAGCAGTACTTC. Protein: CATLRQGTYEQYF.

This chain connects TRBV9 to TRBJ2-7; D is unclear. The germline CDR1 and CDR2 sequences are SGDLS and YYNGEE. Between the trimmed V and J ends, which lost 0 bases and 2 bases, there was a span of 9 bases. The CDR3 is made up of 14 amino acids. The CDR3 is CASSVGSQAYEQYF. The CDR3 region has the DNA TGTGCCAGCAGCGTAGGGAGTCAGGCCTACGAGCAGTACTTC.

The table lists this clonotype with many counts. The CDR3 bases are TGTGCCAGCAGCGGCCGGACTAGCGGGATAGGGGAGCAGTACTTC. Translating gives CASSGRTSGIGEQYF. The chain couples TRBV6-1 to TRBJ2-7, with 12 bases aligning to TRBD2. The germline V gene encodes CDR1 MNHNS and CDR2 SASEGT. The CDR3 has 15 amino acids. V lost 6 bases and J lost 7; bases outside the gene matches: 10.